This passage covers 27 T cell receptor beta chains from one sample sequenced in a study of cytomegalovirus exposure and HLA in healthy donors. TCRdb's table, derived via immunoSEQ multiplex PCR, lists solely in-frame clones and lacks some. The sample shows about 130,000 clones, about 88% of them seen only once. Specimen: PBMCs. All receptors derive from a woman between 18 and 29 years old in good health and CMV-seronegative.

This sequence joins TRBV9 and TRBJ1-2, with TRBD1 identical over 8 bases. Trimming at V came to 3 bases and at J to 3 bases, leaving 4 bases not matched to a gene. The CDR3 runs to 14 residues. Germline V gene data show CDR1 as SGDLS and CDR2 as YYNGEE. CDR3 bases: TGTGCCAGCAGCGGGGACAGGTGGTACTATGGCTACACCTTC. Translated, it gives CASSGDRWYYGYTF.

The rearrangement joins TRBV13 to TRBJ1-1; no clear D gene. Germline values: CDR1 PRHDT, CDR2 FYEKMQ (reference sequence). CDR3 length: 14 residues. V gave up 5 bases and J gave up 11 bases, with 21 bases separating them. The DNA of the CDR3 is TGTGCCAGCAGCCCCAGGACTGGACCCCCTGTGGCTTTCTTT. Amino acids: CASSPRTGPPVAFF.

The V gene is TRBV2, the J gene TRBJ1-1; 8 nucleotides align to TRBD1. The V segment lost 0 bases and the J segment 0 bases; nucleotides outside the gene matches: 12. Germline V gene lookup returns CDR1 SNHLY and CDR2 FYNNEI. The CDR3 totals 19 residues. The DNA for the CDR3 is TGTGCCAGCAGTGAAGCGGGGGGCTGGACAGGGAAATTGAACACTGAAGCTTTCTTT. Amino acids: CASSEAGGWTGKLNTEAFF.

The rearrangement uses TRBV2 and TRBJ2-1; TRBD1 might be the D (5 bases). The V and J ends lost 7 bases and 7 bases respectively, with 14 bases between them. Germline V gene data show CDR1 as SNHLY and CDR2 as FYNNEI. CDR3 size: 13 residues. The chain's CDR3 is CASTLQVGNEQFF. CDR3 coding DNA: TGTGCCAGCACCTTACAGGTGGGGAATGAGCAGTTCTTC.

The chain links TRBV27 to TRBJ2-7, with 8 positions matching TRBD2. The CDR3 loop spans 14 amino acids. Trimming took 3 bases from V and 2 from J; bases not matched to a gene: 3. Per the germline V gene, CDR1 is MNHEY and CDR2 is SMNVEV (reference sequence). CDR3 in DNA: TGTGCCAGCAGTTTCATCGGGGGGGCCTACGAGCAGTACTTC. Residues: CASSFIGGAYEQYF.

The chain carries TRBV25-1 and TRBJ2-5; 9 bases match TRBD1. CDR1 and CDR2 (germline): MGHDK, SYGVNS. This CDR3 region has 18 residues. The J segment lost 7 bases and the V segment lost 3 bases, leaving 18 bases of the junction unmatched. The CDR3 bases are TGTGCCAGCAGTGATTCTCACCTAGGACAGGGGCCCAGGGGGACCCAGTACTTC. Residues: CASSDSHLGQGPRGTQYF.

The chain has TRBV2 and TRBJ1-6; TRBD1 aligns across 7 bases. The CDR3 loop spans 15 amino acids. Germline V gene lookup returns CDR1 SNHLY and CDR2 FYNNEI. J was trimmed by 5 bases and V by 2 bases; bases with no gene match: 3. The CDR3 DNA follows: TGTGCCAGCAGTGAATGGACAGGCGATAATTCACCCCTCCACTTT. Its protein is CASSEWTGDNSPLHF. Looking up the rest from reference TRBV2 and TRBJ1-6 gives the full variable domain: EPEVTQTPSHQVTQMGQEVILRCVPISNHLYFYWYRQILGQKVEFLVSFYNNEISEKSEIFDDQFSVERPDGSNFTLKIRSTKLEDSAMYFCASSEWTGDNSPLHFGNGTRLTVT.

The CDR3 reads CSARSEKLFF. Written as DNA, the CDR3 is TGCAGTGCTCGGAGTGAAAAACTGTTTTTT. J is TRBJ1-4 and V is TRBV20-1; D unclear. The germline V gene has CDR1 DFQATT and CDR2 SNEGSKA (reference sequence). Trimming took 5 bases from V and 7 from J, leaving 5 bases between them. The CDR3 extends over 10 amino acids.

This CDR3 is CSVVGGAPEAFF. Here the CDR3 DNA reads TGCAGCGTTGTAGGTGGGGCGCCTGAAGCTTTCTTT. The rearrangement joins TRBV29-1 to TRBJ1-1; TRBD1 is a possible D gene (5 bases). V was cut by 4 bases and J by 6 bases, with 12 bases left in between. Germline lookup yields CDR1 SQVTM and CDR2 ANQGSEA. This CDR3 region has 12 residues.

The V call is TRBV2, the J call TRBJ1-1; no definite D call. Trimming removed 8 bases from V and 4 bases from J, with 17 bases in between. The CDR3 has 14 amino acids. Germline V lookup: CDR1 SNHLY, CDR2 FYNNEI. The CDR3 reads CASEHEGGGTEAFF. In DNA, the CDR3 is TGTGCCAGCGAACATGAGGGCGGCGGCACTGAAGCTTTCTTT.

The CDR3 sequence is CASSELGILGGYTF. In nucleotides, the CDR3 is TGTGCCAGCAGTGAATTGGGCATCCTTGGGGGCTACACCTTC. This rearrangement joins TRBV25-1 to TRBJ1-2; unclear D gene. Germline-derived CDR1 and CDR2 are MGHDK and SYGVNS. V lost 1 base and J lost 8, with 14 bases in between. The CDR3 consists of 14 residues.

V is TRBV5-6 and J is TRBJ2-7; D perhaps matches TRBD2 (6 bases). The germline gives CDR1 SGHDT, CDR2 YYEEEE. The length of the CDR3 is 13 residues. V shed 4 bases and J shed 3 bases, with 11 bases lying between them. In DNA form, the CDR3 reads TGTGCCAGCAGCATAGGACTAAGCTACGAGCAGTACTTC. It specifies CASSIGLSYEQYF.

This clone was found once. CDR3 nucleotides: TGTGCCAGCAGTGTAGATAGCAATCAGCCCCAGCATTTT. Protein: CASSVDSNQPQHF. V and J are TRBV2 and TRBJ1-5, with D uncertain. The germline CDR1 and CDR2 sequences are SNHLY and FYNNEI. V was pared by 4 bases and J by 0 bases, with 4 bases between. The CDR3 sequence is 13 residues long. Together with reference TRBV2 and TRBJ1-5, the CDR3 gives the full variable domain: EPEVTQTPSHQVTQMGQEVILRCVPISNHLYFYWYRQILGQKVEFLVSFYNNEISEKSEIFDDQFSVERPDGSNFTLKIRSTKLEDSAMYFCASSVDSNQPQHFGDGTRLSIL.

This chain links TRBV15 with TRBJ2-6; TRBD1 aligns across 7 bases. The CDR3 consists of 15 residues. V lost 5 bases, J lost 4 bases, and 5 bases stayed unmatched. Germline CDR1 and CDR2: LNHNV and YYDKDF (reference sequence). The CDR3 DNA reads TGTGCCACCAGCGGGGACAGAGACGGGGCCAACGTCCTGACTTTC. Amino acid sequence: CATSGDRDGANVLTF.

This rearrangement joins TRBV5-1 to TRBJ1-6, with 7 bases identical to TRBD1. CDR3 length: 14 residues. Germline CDR1 is SGHRS and CDR2 is YFSETQ. V was clipped by 3 bases and J by 9 bases; unmatched bases: 6. Written as DNA, the CDR3 is TGCGCCAGCAGCTCCAGACAGGGAAGTTCACCCCTCCACTTT. Its protein product is CASSSRQGSSPLHF. Full variable domain (remainder filled in from reference TRBV5-1 and TRBJ1-6): KAGVTQTPRYLIKTRGQQVTLSCSPISGHRSVSWYQQTPGQGLQFLFEYFSETQRNKGNFPGRFSGRQFSNSRSEMNVSTLELGDSALYLCASSSRQGSSPLHFGNGTRLTVT.

V is TRBV5-1 and J is TRBJ1-2; D is uncertain. Germline V gives CDR1 SGHRS, CDR2 YFSETQ. V was shortened by 0 bases and J by 5 bases, with 11 bases between the two germline ends. The CDR3 spans 14 residues. CDR3 loop: CASSLDGAGYGYTF. CDR3 coding DNA: TGCGCCAGCAGCTTGGACGGCGCGGGGTATGGCTACACCTTC.

This clone has a single count. The J gene is TRBJ1-2, the V gene TRBV5-1; D is unclear. This CDR3 is 13 amino acids long. CDR1 is SGHRS and CDR2 is YFSETQ in the germline V gene. V gave up 0 bases and J gave up 4 bases, with 7 bases separating them. The CDR3 nucleotides read TGCGCCAGCAGCTTGGGAGGGAGCTATGGCTACACCTTC. Encoded protein: CASSLGGSYGYTF.

The chain carries TRBV5-1 and TRBJ2-2, with TRBD1 matching 7 bases. V was clipped by 5 bases and J by 5 bases; unmatched bases: 12. Germline loops: CDR1 SGHRS, CDR2 YFSETQ. The CDR3 has 16 residues. CDR3 protein: CASSPFRDSGTGELFF. The CDR3, as DNA: TGCGCCAGCAGTCCCTTTCGGGACAGCGGTACCGGGGAGCTGTTTTTT.

The chain is built from TRBV29-1 and TRBJ1-1, with 7 bases that match TRBD1. Trimming took 7 bases from V and 0 from J; bases not matched to a gene: 5. The CDR3 contains 13 residues. Germline V gene sequence: CDR1 SQVTM, CDR2 ANQGSEA. The CDR3 sequence: CSDQGQMNTEAFF. The CDR3 nucleotides read TGCAGCGACCAGGGACAGATGAACACTGAAGCTTTCTTT. The variable domain in full, with the rest retrieved from reference TRBV29-1 and TRBJ1-1, is SAVISQKPSRDICQRGTSLTIQCQVDSQVTMMFWYRQQPGQSLTLIATANQGSEATYESGFVIDKFPISRPNLTFSTLTVSNMSPEDSSIYLCSDQGQMNTEAFFGQGTRLTVV.

This clone was recorded only once. V usage is TRBV5-1 and J usage is TRBJ1-1, with 8 bases matching TRBD1. CDR1 SGHRS and CDR2 YFSETQ come from the germline V gene. The J segment lost 5 bases and the V segment lost 4 bases, leaving 10 bases of the junction unmatched. This CDR3 comprises 15 residues. This CDR3 is CASSNPGGAQTEAFF. DNA of the CDR3: TGCGCCAGCAGCAACCCAGGGGGCGCGCAGACTGAAGCTTTCTTT.

The chain couples TRBV11-3 to TRBJ2-5, with D possibly being TRBD1 (6 bases). The CDR3 covers 14 residues. V was trimmed by 4 bases and J by 1 base, leaving 10 bases between them. CDR1 is SGHNT, CDR2 YENEEA, per germline. CDR3 loop: CASSSQGSQETQYF. CDR3 nucleotides: TGTGCCAGCAGCTCGCAGGGGTCCCAAGAGACCCAGTACTTC.

In its sample, this clone was seen once. The chain carries TRBV5-1 and TRBJ2-7; tentative D call: TRBD1 (6 bases). With 5 bases removed from V and 5 bases from J, the gap between germline ends came to 14 bases. The CDR3 extends over 13 amino acids. Germline-derived CDR1 and CDR2 are SGHRS and YFSETQ. The CDR3 region is CASSREQGHEQYF. Here the CDR3 DNA reads TGCGCCAGCAGTCGAGAACAGGGCCACGAGCAGTACTTC.

The chain recombines TRBV25-1 with TRBJ1-4; D is perhaps TRBD1 (6 bases). V lost 3 bases, J lost 8 bases, and 19 bases lay in between. The CDR3 has 16 amino acids. Germline values: CDR1 MGHDK, CDR2 SYGVNS. CDR3 nucleotide sequence: TGTGCCAGCAGTGATAGGGGGGGGAGGGATGGCGAAAAACTGTTTTTT. Its translation is CASSDRGGRDGEKLFF. Combining the CDR3 with reference TRBV25-1 and TRBJ1-4 gives the whole variable domain EADIYQTPRYLVIGTGKKITLECSQTMGHDKMYWYQQDPGMELHLIHYSYGVNSTEKGDLSSESTVSRIRTEHFPLTLESARPSHTSQYLCASSDRGGRDGEKLFFGSGTQLSVL.

J is TRBJ1-2 and V is TRBV18, with D possibly matching TRBD1 (5 bases). V lost 3 bases and J 5 bases, leaving 16 bases between the germline ends. Looked up from germline, CDR1 is KGHSH and CDR2 is LQKENI. The CDR3 runs 15 residues. The CDR3 loop reads CASSPQYSRGYGYTF. Here the CDR3 DNA reads TGTGCCAGCTCACCCCAATATTCTAGGGGTTATGGCTACACCTTC. The full variable domain, with the rest looked up from reference TRBV18 and TRBJ1-2, is NAGVMQNPRHLVRRRGQEARLRCSPMKGHSHVYWYRQLPEEGLKFMVYLQKENIIDESGMPKERFSAEFPKEGPSILRIQQVVRGDSAAYFCASSPQYSRGYGYTFGSGTRLTVV.

V gene TRBV4-1 combines with J gene TRBJ2-1, with D possibly being TRBD1 (6 bases). CDR1 and CDR2 (germline): MGHRA, YSYEKL. V lost 1 base and J 4 bases, leaving 8 bases between the germline ends. This CDR3 is built from 14 residues. The CDR3 nucleotides read TGCGCCAGCAGCCAAGGGACAGAATACAATGAGCAGTTCTTC. It specifies CASSQGTEYNEQFF.

The chain links TRBV11-2 to TRBJ1-2; D gene unclear. The CDR3 has 14 amino acids. The V end lost 3 bases, the J end lost 5 bases, and 13 bases lay between the germline ends. From germline, CDR1 is SGHAT and CDR2 FQNNGV. CDR3 nucleotide sequence: TGTGCCAGCAGCTTGGGAGCAGCCTATTATGGCTACACCTTC. Translation: CASSLGAAYYGYTF.

The V and J genes are TRBV2 and TRBJ2-5; 8 nucleotides match TRBD2. The ends lost 7 bases at V and 11 bases at J; junction bases unmatched: 15. The V gene's germline CDR1 is SNHLY and CDR2 FYNNEI. The CDR3 runs 14 residues. CDR3 nucleotide sequence: TGTGCCAGCACCGCGGGGGGCCGGGCGTGGGAGCAGTACTTC. Protein sequence: CASTAGGRAWEQYF.